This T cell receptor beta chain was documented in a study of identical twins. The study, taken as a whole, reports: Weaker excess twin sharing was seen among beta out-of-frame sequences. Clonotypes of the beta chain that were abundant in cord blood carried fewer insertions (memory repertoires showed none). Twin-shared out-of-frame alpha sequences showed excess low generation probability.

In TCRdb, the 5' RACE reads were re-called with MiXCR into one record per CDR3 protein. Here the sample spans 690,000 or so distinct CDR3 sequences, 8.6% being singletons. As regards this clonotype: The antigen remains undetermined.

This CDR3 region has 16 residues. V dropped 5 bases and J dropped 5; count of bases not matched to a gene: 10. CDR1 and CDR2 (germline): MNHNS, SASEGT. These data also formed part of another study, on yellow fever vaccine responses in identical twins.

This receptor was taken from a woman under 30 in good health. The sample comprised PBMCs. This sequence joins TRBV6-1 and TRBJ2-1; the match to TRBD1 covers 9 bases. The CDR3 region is CASSTGWGQGHNEQFF. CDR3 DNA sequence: TGTGCCAGCAGTACAGGGTGGGGACAGGGACACAATGAGCAGTTCTTC.